This is a list of T cell receptor beta chains from one sample in a study of T cells in Graves' hyperthyroidism and ophthalmopathy. TCRdb processed the multiplex PCR reads anew with MiXCR; each CDR3 protein has one entry. This sample has 280,000 or so distinct CDR3 sequences, with around 15% found just once. Sequencing input: blood. The receptor source for this set is a woman in her forties or fifties with Graves' hyperthyroidism that later progressed to Graves' ophthalmopathy. The CDR3 runs from the conserved cysteine through the conserved F or W. A D gene is named only where the DNA matches it firmly. Part of the rows lack a size; the others show once, few, many or a class for expanded clones.

abundance: .
d_gene: TRBD2
v_gene: TRBV20-1
j_gene: TRBJ2-1
CDR3aa: CSAREKREGWNEQFF
CDR3nt: TGCAGTGCTAGAGAGAAGCGGGAGGGCTGGAATGAGCAGTTCTTC

abundance: many
d_gene: TRBD1
v_gene: TRBV7-9
j_gene: TRBJ1-5
CDR3aa: CASSLGVGQGQPQHF
CDR3nt: TGTGCCAGCAGCTTAGGGGTGGGACAGGGCCAGCCCCAGCATTTT

abundance: many
d_gene: TRBD1
v_gene: TRBV18
j_gene: TRBJ2-7
CDR3aa: CASSPKDRGRYEQYF
CDR3nt: TGTGCCAGCTCACCAAAGGACAGGGGACGTTACGAGCAGTACTTC

abundance: few
d_gene: .
v_gene: TRBV6-1
j_gene: TRBJ1-1
CDR3aa: CASMHSRRAFF
CDR3nt: TGTGCCAGCATGCACTCCCGACGAGCTTTCTTT

abundance: .
d_gene: TRBD2
v_gene: TRBV19
j_gene: TRBJ2-3
CDR3aa: CASSSRGGRDTDTQYF
CDR3nt: TGTGCCAGTAGTTCACGGGGGGGCAGAGACACAGATACGCAGTATTTT

abundance: many
d_gene: .
v_gene: TRBV7-9
j_gene: TRBJ2-7
CDR3aa: CASSLPGGPTEGEQYF
CDR3nt: TGTGCCAGCAGCCTACCCGGGGGACCTACGGAGGGGGAGCAGTACTTC

abundance: many
d_gene: TRBD1
v_gene: TRBV10-3
j_gene: TRBJ2-1
CDR3aa: CAISAGTGGDYNEQFF
CDR3nt: TGTGCCATCAGTGCCGGGACAGGGGGGGACTACAATGAGCAGTTCTTC

abundance: many
d_gene: .
v_gene: TRBV2
j_gene: TRBJ2-7
CDR3aa: CASSAQGLASYEQYF
CDR3nt: TGTGCCAGCTCCGCTCAGGGACTTGCCTCCTACGAGCAGTACTTC

abundance: many
d_gene: .
v_gene: TRBV11-3
j_gene: TRBJ2-3
CDR3aa: CASSLEADSDTQYF
CDR3nt: TGTGCCAGCAGCCTCGAGGCGGACTCAGATACGCAGTATTTT

abundance: .
d_gene: .
v_gene: TRBV20-1
j_gene: TRBJ2-1
CDR3aa: CSVGRWEEENEQFF
CDR3nt: TGCAGTGTAGGGCGGTGGGAGGAAGAGAATGAGCAGTTCTTC

abundance: .
d_gene: .
v_gene: TRBV7-9
j_gene: TRBJ2-2
CDR3aa: CASSPAREKLFF
CDR3nt: TGTGCCAGCAGCCCCGCACGGGAAAAGCTGTTTTTT

abundance: many
d_gene: TRBD1
v_gene: TRBV28
j_gene: TRBJ1-5
CDR3aa: CASSRDSIYSNQPQHF
CDR3nt: TGTGCCAGCAGTCGGGACAGTATCTATAGCAATCAGCCCCAGCATTTT

abundance: .
d_gene: .
v_gene: TRBV3-1
j_gene: TRBJ1-3
CDR3aa: CASSQDNGAGKVFISGNTIYF
CDR3nt: TGTGCCAGCAGCCAAGATAACGGGGCCGGGAAGGTATTCATCTCTGGAAACACCATATATTTT

abundance: .
d_gene: .
v_gene: TRBV7-9
j_gene: TRBJ1-4
CDR3aa: CASSVQTWGDVFF
CDR3nt: TGTGCCAGCAGCGTACAGACTTGGGGAGATGTGTTTTTT

abundance: many
d_gene: TRBD1
v_gene: TRBV3-1
j_gene: TRBJ1-3
CDR3aa: CASSHLDRAGNTIYF
CDR3nt: TGTGCCAGCAGCCACTTGGACAGGGCTGGAAACACCATATATTTT

abundance: many
d_gene: TRBD2
v_gene: TRBV20-1
j_gene: TRBJ2-3
CDR3aa: CSARALAASTDTQYF
CDR3nt: TGCAGTGCTAGAGCACTAGCGGCTAGCACAGATACGCAGTATTTT

abundance: many
d_gene: .
v_gene: TRBV2
j_gene: TRBJ2-3
CDR3aa: CASKNDPDTQYF
CDR3nt: TGTGCCAGCAAGAATGACCCAGATACGCAGTATTTT

abundance: many
d_gene: TRBD2
v_gene: TRBV30
j_gene: TRBJ2-1
CDR3aa: CAWSEGWDGRGDEQFF
CDR3nt: TGTGCCTGGAGTGAAGGCTGGGACGGGAGGGGGGATGAGCAGTTCTTC

abundance: many
d_gene: .
v_gene: TRBV27
j_gene: TRBJ2-1
CDR3aa: CASSPYGRGVYNEQFF
CDR3nt: TGTGCCAGCAGTCCCTATGGCAGGGGGGTCTACAATGAGCAGTTCTTC

abundance: .
d_gene: TRBD2
v_gene: TRBV28
j_gene: TRBJ2-7
CDR3aa: CASLSSGSLHEQYF
CDR3nt: TGTGCCAGCCTCTCTAGCGGGAGTTTACACGAGCAGTACTTC

abundance: few
d_gene: TRBD1
v_gene: TRBV2
j_gene: TRBJ2-5
CDR3aa: CASSGSTGTETQYF
CDR3nt: TGTGCCAGCAGTGGTTCGACAGGGACGGAGACCCAGTACTTC

abundance: many
d_gene: .
v_gene: TRBV27
j_gene: TRBJ1-1
CDR3aa: CASSDSMNTEAFF
CDR3nt: TGTGCCAGCAGTGATTCGATGAACACTGAAGCTTTCTTT

abundance: many
d_gene: .
v_gene: TRBV27
j_gene: TRBJ2-7
CDR3aa: CASSLERSYEQYF
CDR3nt: TGTGCCAGCAGTTTGGAACGAAGCTACGAGCAGTACTTC

abundance: many
d_gene: TRBD1
v_gene: TRBV27
j_gene: TRBJ2-5
CDR3aa: CASSPNSGGQETQYF
CDR3nt: TGTGCCAGCAGTCCCAATTCAGGGGGTCAAGAGACCCAGTACTTC

abundance: .
d_gene: .
v_gene: TRBV9
j_gene: TRBJ2-7
CDR3aa: CASSGSSHEQYF
CDR3nt: TGTGCCAGCAGCGGTAGTTCCCACGAGCAGTACTTC

abundance: .
d_gene: TRBD2
v_gene: TRBV2
j_gene: TRBJ2-1
CDR3aa: CASRTTSGRNEQFF
CDR3nt: TGTGCCAGCAGGACGACTAGCGGCCGCAATGAGCAGTTCTTC

abundance: many
d_gene: TRBD2
v_gene: TRBV20-1
j_gene: TRBJ2-1
CDR3aa: CSARAQYGTSPDNEQFF
CDR3nt: TGCAGTGCTAGAGCCCAATATGGGACTAGTCCTGACAATGAGCAGTTCTTC

abundance: .
d_gene: .
v_gene: TRBV7-6
j_gene: TRBJ2-7
CDR3aa: CASSSRGGLSYEQYF
CDR3nt: TGTGCCAGCAGTTCCAGGGGCGGGTTGTCCTACGAGCAGTACTTC

abundance: .
d_gene: TRBD2
v_gene: TRBV7-7
j_gene: TRBJ2-5
CDR3aa: CAGSSRSGSQETQYF
CDR3nt: TGTGCTGGCAGCTCCCGGAGCGGGAGCCAAGAGACCCAGTACTTC